The 26 T cell receptor beta chains listed next were all sequenced from one sample in a study of T-cell memory formation after mild COVID-19. From the 5' RACE reads, TCRdb called clonotypes with MiXCR, one entry per CDR3 protein. Here the sample spans 190,000 or so distinct CDR3 sequences, over 20% being singletons. The sequenced material came from PBMCs or a T cell subset sorted from them (not recorded which). Every receptor here comes from an adult woman who had mild COVID-19 (a few samples of this study predate the infection). Cell type and time point are not known.

This clonotype was seen only a few times. The V and J genes are TRBV5-1 and TRBJ1-1; D gene unclear. V lost 1 base and J lost 6, with 10 bases in between. This CDR3 spans 13 amino acids. Germline V gene sequence: CDR1 SGHRS, CDR2 YFSETQ. CDR3 nucleotides: TGCGCCAGCAGCTTGTTGGGGTTGGCTGAAGCTTTCTTT. It yields the protein CASSLLGLAEAFF.

The rearrangement uses TRBV16 and TRBJ1-2; D remains ambiguous. Germline V lookup: CDR1 KGHSY, CDR2 FQNENV. V dropped 0 bases and J dropped 8 bases, with 10 bases sitting between them. This CDR3 has 13 residues. CDR3 residues: CASSQSILEGYTF. CDR3 bases: TGTGCCAGCAGCCAATCGATACTGGAGGGCTACACCTTC.

CDR3 residues: CASSLRLVADTQYF. The DNA for the CDR3 is TGTGCCAGCAGTTTGAGACTAGTGGCAGATACGCAGTATTTT. This rearrangement joins TRBV28 to TRBJ2-3; D is possibly TRBD2 (6 bases). Trimming removed 3 bases at V and 4 bases at J, with 11 bases between. The germline CDR1 and CDR2 sequences are MDHEN and SYDVKM. The length of the CDR3 is 14 residues.

In this sample, this clonotype turned up a few times. The chain couples TRBV7-9 to TRBJ2-1; D is tentatively TRBD1 or TRBD2 (7 bases each). Germline lookup yields CDR1 SEHNR and CDR2 FQNEAQ (reference sequence). The CDR3 length is 15 residues. V shed 2 bases and J shed 5 bases, with 13 bases lying between them. CDR3 loop: CASSLQGGPNNEQFF. The CDR3 DNA follows: TGTGCCAGCAGCTTACAGGGGGGGCCAAACAATGAGCAGTTCTTC. The variable domain in full, completed from reference TRBV7-9 and TRBJ2-1, reads DTGVSQNPRHKITKRGQNVTFRCDPISEHNRLYWYRQTLGQGPEFLTYFQNEAQLEKSRLLSDRFSAERPKGSFSTLEIQRTEQGDSAMYLCASSLQGGPNNEQFFGPGTRLTVL.

The chain combines TRBV19 with TRBJ2-2; TRBD2 agrees at 9 bases. CDR1 is LNHDA, CDR2 SQIVND, per germline (reference sequence). Trimming removed 3 bases from V and 5 bases from J; junction bases left unmatched: 16. The CDR3 runs 19 residues. The DNA for the CDR3 is TGTGCCAGTAGTATCTATTCCCTTATGGCGGGAGGGCCGACCGGGGAGCTGTTTTTT. Amino acids: CASSIYSLMAGGPTGELFF.

The chain has TRBV6-5 and TRBJ1-5; D ambiguous. Trimming cost V 4 bases and J 11 bases, with 12 bases left between them. The length of the CDR3 is 12 residues. CDR1 is MNHEY and CDR2 is SVGAGI in the germline V gene. The CDR3 protein is CASSSDYLTQHF. In nucleotides, the CDR3 is TGTGCCAGCAGTTCTGACTACTTAACCCAGCATTTT.

This clonotype was picked up a small number of times. The CDR3 DNA is TGCGCCAGCATGGGTACGGACTCCTACGAGCAGTACTTC. This gives the protein CASMGTDSYEQYF. The chain links TRBV5-1 to TRBJ2-7; D remains ambiguous. CDR1 SGHRS and CDR2 YFSETQ come from the germline V gene. The CDR3 has 13 amino acids. V lost 6 bases, J lost 0 bases, and 10 bases lay in between.

This clonotype showed up just a few times. V gene TRBV5-1 combines with J gene TRBJ2-2; the match to TRBD1 covers 7 bases. Germline-derived CDR1 and CDR2 are SGHRS and YFSETQ. This CDR3 has 16 amino acids. V lost 4 bases, J lost 3 bases, and 9 bases stayed unmatched. The CDR3 spells CASSETGQVDTGELFF. The CDR3 nucleotides are TGCGCCAGCAGCGAGACCGGACAGGTAGACACCGGGGAGCTGTTTTTT.

V is TRBV24-1 and J is TRBJ2-5, with TRBD2 as a possible D gene (5 bases). The CDR3 sequence is 12 residues long. Germline CDR1 is KGHDR and CDR2 is SFDVKD. Trimming shortened V by 3 bases and J by 8 bases, and 9 bases separated the two germline ends. The CDR3 DNA is TGTGCCACCAGTGATAAGAGGGAAACCCAGTACTTC. As protein: CATSDKRETQYF.

This chain uses TRBV24-1 with TRBJ2-5; no firm D call. Between the trimmed V and J ends, which lost 0 bases and 2 bases, there was a span of 0 bases. Germline values: CDR1 KGHDR, CDR2 SFDVKD. This CDR3 has 12 residues. The CDR3 protein is CATSDLQETQYF. The CDR3, as DNA: TGTGCCACCAGTGATTTGCAAGAGACCCAGTACTTC.

The table lists this clonotype with many counts. The CDR3 region has the DNA TGTGCCAGCAGCTTAGCAGAGACCGGGGAGCTGTTTTTT. As protein: CASSLAETGELFF. V and J are TRBV7-6 and TRBJ2-2; D remains unclear. This CDR3 contains 13 residues. Between the trimmed V and J ends, which lost 0 bases and 5 bases, there was a span of 4 bases. Germline V gene sequence: CDR1 SGHVS, CDR2 FNYEAQ.

A few counts support this clonotype. The chain links TRBV4-3 to TRBJ2-5, with TRBD1 identical over 12 bases. Losses at the gene ends were 3 bases for V and 4 bases for J; bases not matched to a gene: 3. The CDR3 consists of 15 residues. Germline V gene lookup returns CDR1 LGHNA and CDR2 YSLEER. The CDR3 DNA is TGCGCCAGCAGCCAGGGGACAGGGGGCTTAGAGACCCAGTACTTC. Its translation is CASSQGTGGLETQYF.

The V gene is TRBV20-1, the J gene TRBJ2-3, with TRBD1 matching over 9 bases. The J segment lost 4 bases and the V segment lost 0 bases, leaving 5 bases of the junction unmatched. CDR3 length equals 15 residues. Germline V gives CDR1 DFQATT, CDR2 SNEGSKA (reference sequence). The CDR3 DNA reads TGCAGTGCTAGAGACCCGGGACAGGGTTCAGATACGCAGTATTTT. Residues: CSARDPGQGSDTQYF.

The CDR3 nucleotides read TGTGCCAGCAGCTTATACGACGGGGCCTTCTACGAGCAGTACTTC. Its protein product is CASSLYDGAFYEQYF. This chain connects TRBV11-2 to TRBJ2-7; tentatively, D is TRBD1 or TRBD2 (5 bases each). This CDR3 has 15 residues. Germline assignment: CDR1 SGHAT and CDR2 FQNNGV. Trimming pared 2 bases from V and 3 bases from J, leaving 14 bases between. The variable domain in full, completed from reference TRBV11-2 and TRBJ2-7, reads EAGVAQSPRYKIIEKRQSVAFWCNPISGHATLYWYQQILGQGPKLLIQFQNNGVVDDSQLPKDRFSAERLKGVDSTLKIQPAKLEDSAVYLCASSLYDGAFYEQYFGPGTRLTVT.

The chain is built from TRBV3-1 and TRBJ2-1, with TRBD1 as a possible D gene (6 bases). Trimming pared 6 bases from V and 0 bases from J, leaving 15 bases between. The CDR3 has 16 amino acids. CDR1 is LGHDT, CDR2 YNNKEL, per germline (reference sequence). The CDR3 DNA follows: TGTGCCAGCAGTCCGCTTGAGGGGGTCTCCTACAATGAGCAGTTCTTC. Its translation is CASSPLEGVSYNEQFF.

The chain uses TRBV29-1 and TRBJ1-1; a possible D gene is TRBD1 (6 bases). From germline, CDR1 is SQVTM and CDR2 ANQGSEA. V lost 7 bases and J 5 bases, leaving 17 bases between the germline ends. This CDR3 is built from 13 residues. CDR3 amino acids: CSALRGGGTEAFF. Written as DNA, the CDR3 is TGCAGCGCCTTAAGGGGGGGAGGGACTGAAGCTTTCTTT. Filled out from reference TRBV29-1 and TRBJ1-1, the complete variable domain reads SAVISQKPSRDICQRGTSLTIQCQVDSQVTMMFWYRQQPGQSLTLIATANQGSEATYESGFVIDKFPISRPNLTFSTLTVSNMSPEDSSIYLCSALRGGGTEAFFGQGTRLTVV.

This clonotype showed up just a few times. The chain recombines TRBV19 with TRBJ2-1; perhaps TRBD2 as D (5 bases). CDR1 and CDR2 (germline): LNHDA, SQIVND (reference sequence). The CDR3 extends over 14 amino acids. V gave up 2 bases and J gave up 2 bases, with 7 bases separating them. DNA of the CDR3: TGTGCCAGTAGTATATACGGGACCTACAATGAGCAGTTCTTC. Its protein product is CASSIYGTYNEQFF. Using reference TRBV19 and TRBJ2-1 for the parts outside the CDR3, the full variable domain is DGGITQSPKYLFRKEGQNVTLSCEQNLNHDAMYWYRQDPGQGLRLIYYSQIVNDFQKGDIAEGYSVSREKKESFPLTVTSAQKNPTAFYLCASSIYGTYNEQFFGPGTRLTVL.

This clonotype was detected a few times. The chain is built from TRBV4-2 and TRBJ1-2, with D hard to call. Germline CDR1 reads LGHNA; CDR2 reads YNFKEQ. The CDR3 spans 13 residues. V was clipped by 0 bases and J by 4 bases, with 6 bases between them. CDR3 in amino acids: CASSQEAAYGYTF. DNA for the CDR3: TGTGCCAGCAGCCAAGAAGCTGCCTATGGCTACACCTTC.

There are a few counts of this clonotype. V and J are TRBV14 and TRBJ2-3; 9 bases are shared with TRBD2. Germline loops: CDR1 SGHDN, CDR2 FVKESK. This CDR3 is built from 19 residues. The V segment lost 4 bases and the J segment 2 bases; nucleotides outside the gene matches: 16. The CDR3, as DNA: TGTGCCAGCAGCCCGACTTGGCTAGCGGGGAGCCTAACCACAGATACGCAGTATTTT. Protein: CASSPTWLAGSLTTDTQYF. Variable domain in full (rest from reference TRBV14 and TRBJ2-3): EAGVTQFPSHSVIEKGQTVTLRCDPISGHDNLYWYRRVMGKEIKFLLHFVKESKQDESGMPNNRFLAERTGGTYSTLKVQPAELEDSGVYFCASSPTWLAGSLTTDTQYFGPGTRLTVL.

A few counts support this clonotype. The chain uses TRBV19 and TRBJ2-7; 7 bases map to TRBD2. This CDR3 contains 14 residues. The germline V gene has CDR1 LNHDA and CDR2 SQIVND (reference sequence). The ends lost 6 bases at V and 3 bases at J; junction bases unmatched: 8. The CDR3 spells CASRSPGTNYEQYF. The CDR3 bases are TGTGCCAGTAGGAGTCCCGGGACTAACTACGAGCAGTACTTC.

In this sample, this clonotype turned up a few times. The chain recombines TRBV12-3 or TRBV12-4 with TRBJ2-3; the match to TRBD2 covers 9 bases. The CDR3 totals 15 residues. J lost 3 bases, V lost 5 bases, and 6 bases had no gene match. In DNA form, the CDR3 reads TGTGCCAGCAGTATGACTAGCGGAGTAACAGATACGCAGTATTTT. Protein: CASSMTSGVTDTQYF.

The J gene is TRBJ2-2, the V gene TRBV4-1, with 7 bases identical to TRBD1. V was pared by 5 bases and J by 6 bases, with 3 bases of the junction left unmatched. The germline V gene encodes CDR1 MGHRA and CDR2 YSYEKL. This CDR3 has 13 amino acids. The CDR3 region is CASSSRGPGELFF. CDR3 DNA sequence: TGCGCCAGCAGCTCTAGGGGGCCCGGGGAGCTGTTTTTT.

This clonotype was counted once. V gene TRBV12-3 or TRBV12-4 combines with J gene TRBJ1-5, with D tentatively TRBD1 (5 bases). Trimming cost V 3 bases and J 3 bases, with 9 bases left between them. The CDR3 length is 14 residues. The CDR3 nucleotides read TGTGCCAGCAGTTTGGGGCAAATCAATCAGCCCCAGCATTTT. It specifies CASSLGQINQPQHF.

The chain joins TRBV11-2 to TRBJ2-5, with 8 bases aligning to TRBD1. From germline, CDR1 is SGHAT and CDR2 FQNNGV. The CDR3 is 14 amino acids. Trimming at V came to 5 bases and at J to 1 base, leaving 3 bases not matched to a gene. CDR3 region: CASSQGARQETQYF. The CDR3 DNA reads as TGTGCCAGCAGCCAGGGGGCACGCCAAGAGACCCAGTACTTC.

This rearrangement joins TRBV19 to TRBJ1-2, with D perhaps TRBD1 (5 bases). Germline CDR1 LNHDA, CDR2 SQIVND (reference sequence). Trimming shortened V by 5 bases and J by 12 bases, and 16 bases separated the two germline ends. The CDR3 is made up of 12 amino acids. The CDR3 nucleotides are TGTGCCAGTAGTCCCGGGACCTCCCTGCACACCTTC. As protein: CASSPGTSLHTF.

J is TRBJ1-1 and V is TRBV6-6, with TRBD1 as a possible D gene (6 bases). V shed 6 bases and J shed 1 base, with 9 bases lying between them. CDR1 is MNHNY, CDR2 SVGAGI, per germline (reference sequence). The CDR3 is 13 residues long. The CDR3, as DNA: TGTGCCAGCAGATCGGGACAGAACACTGAAGCTTTCTTT. Amino acids: CASRSGQNTEAFF.